Presented here are 27 T cell receptor beta chains from one specimen sequenced in a study of regulatory T cells in long-lasting Graves disease. The TCR beta library used iRepertoire HTBI primers with Arm-PCR amplification of CDR3. MiXCR, applied by TCRdb to the multiplex PCR reads, yields one record per CDR3 protein. Here the sample spans around 250,000 distinct CDR3 sequences, more than 15% being singletons. Regarding time point: newly diagnosed GD, antithyroid drugs for less than 3 months. Preparation of the TCR library used RNA extracted from PBMCs. The sample was also reused in another study, on T cells in Graves' hyperthyroidism and ophthalmopathy.

The sequencing here drew on peripheral blood mononuclear cells (PBMCs), taken at new diagnosis, from a patient treated with antithyroid drugs. These receptors came from a woman between 25 and 40 years old with Graves disease.

This clonotype came up many times. The rearrangement uses TRBV5-1 and TRBJ1-4, with 8 bases fitting TRBD1. This CDR3 is 14 amino acids long. Germline trimming cut 4 bases from V and 3 bases from J; bases unmatched to any gene: 2. The V gene's germline CDR1 is SGHRS and CDR2 YFSETQ. The CDR3 sequence is CASSGGQANEKLFF. The CDR3 DNA reads TGCGCCAGCAGCGGGGGACAGGCTAATGAAAAACTGTTTTTT.

The table lists this clonotype with many counts. The chain carries TRBV2 and TRBJ2-7; the match to TRBD1 covers 9 bases. V dropped 8 bases and J dropped 3; count of bases not matched to a gene: 5. This CDR3 has 13 amino acids. The V gene's germline CDR1 is SNHLY and CDR2 FYNNEI. CDR3 nucleotides: TGTGCCAGCTCTTTGGGACAGGGCTACGAGCAGTACTTC. Translating gives CASSLGQGYEQYF.

This clonotype was recorded many times. The chain has TRBV29-1 and TRBJ2-7; D unclear. The CDR3 runs 11 residues. Germline-derived CDR1 and CDR2 are SQVTM and ANQGSEA. Trimming removed 4 bases at V and 3 bases at J, with 7 bases between. Here the CDR3 DNA reads TGCAGCGTTGGCAGCATCTACGAGCAGTACTTC. Translated: CSVGSIYEQYF.

This clonotype has a count of ten or more. The rearrangement links TRBV12-3 or TRBV12-4 to TRBJ2-3; D ambiguous. This CDR3 is built from 14 residues. V shed 6 bases and J shed 4 bases, with 14 bases lying between them. This CDR3 reads CASRLPPPADTQYF. The CDR3 DNA reads as TGTGCCAGCAGGCTCCCTCCCCCTGCAGATACGCAGTATTTT.

This sequence joins TRBV7-3 and TRBJ2-2; TRBD2 is a possible D gene (6 bases). CDR1 and CDR2 (germline): SGHTA, FQGTGA. The CDR3 runs 16 residues. Trimming took off 2 bases at V and 3 bases at J, with 13 bases between the two ends. CDR3 sequence: CASSLRAGPDTGELFF. The CDR3 DNA sequence: TGTGCCAGCAGCTTACGGGCGGGGCCAGACACCGGGGAGCTGTTTTTT.

This clonotype was detected many times. This sequence joins TRBV5-5 and TRBJ2-5; D uncertain. Trimming removed 2 bases at V and 1 base at J, with 21 bases between. This CDR3 spans 18 amino acids. CDR1 is SGHKS and CDR2 is YYEKEE in the germline V gene (reference sequence). The CDR3 loop is CASSLSLGRKVFQETQYF. The DNA for the CDR3 is TGTGCCAGCAGCTTATCTTTGGGCAGGAAAGTGTTCCAAGAGACCCAGTACTTC.

There are a few counts of this clonotype. This chain links TRBV20-1 with TRBJ2-3, with D perhaps matching TRBD1 (6 bases). Trimming stripped 2 bases from V and 4 bases from J, with 10 bases between. The CDR3 extends over 13 amino acids. Germline loops: CDR1 DFQATT, CDR2 SNEGSKA (reference sequence). CDR3 loop: CSARNAGADTQYF. CDR3 in DNA: TGCAGTGCTAGAAATGCAGGGGCAGATACGCAGTATTTT.

This clonotype is medium-sized. J is TRBJ1-2 and V is TRBV19; D may be TRBD1 (6 bases). V was clipped by 2 bases and J by 5 bases, with 21 bases between them. The V gene's germline CDR1 is LNHDA and CDR2 SQIVND (reference sequence). The CDR3 totals 17 residues. In DNA, the CDR3 is TGTGCCAGTAGTATATACAAGGGGGATGCCAGCGTATATGGCTACACCTTC. It yields the protein CASSIYKGDASVYGYTF.

This clonotype was counted at least ten times. J is TRBJ2-5 and V is TRBV5-1; possible D gene TRBD1, 6 bases. CDR3 length: 13 amino acids. Trimming removed 3 bases at V and 6 bases at J, with 12 bases between. Germline CDR1 reads SGHRS; CDR2 reads YFSETQ. CDR3 DNA: TGCGCCAGCAGCTACGACAGGACGCAGACCCAGTACTTC. It translates to CASSYDRTQTQYF. Variable domain in full (rest from reference TRBV5-1 and TRBJ2-5): KAGVTQTPRYLIKTRGQQVTLSCSPISGHRSVSWYQQTPGQGLQFLFEYFSETQRNKGNFPGRFSGRQFSNSRSEMNVSTLELGDSALYLCASSYDRTQTQYFGPGTRLLVL.

This clonotype has a count of ten or more. The V call is TRBV5-1, the J call TRBJ1-1; tentative D call: TRBD1 (5 bases). The CDR3 extends over 15 amino acids. The germline gives CDR1 SGHRS, CDR2 YFSETQ. V was pared by 4 bases and J by 4 bases, with 17 bases between. This CDR3 reads CASSQRDGGSTEAFF. The CDR3 DNA follows: TGCGCCAGCAGCCAAAGGGACGGGGGTAGCACTGAAGCTTTCTTT.

This clonotype was detected ten times or more. The V call is TRBV12-3 or TRBV12-4, the J call TRBJ2-4; tentatively, D is TRBD1 (5 bases). V was trimmed by 7 bases and J by 1 base, leaving 11 bases between them. CDR3 length equals 14 residues. CDR3 bases: TGTGCCAGCACGAAAGGGGATGCCAAAAACATTCAGTACTTC. It yields the protein CASTKGDAKNIQYF.

This clonotype has ten or more counts. The V and J genes are TRBV19 and TRBJ1-4, with D possibly matching TRBD1 (6 bases). The CDR3 sequence is 13 residues long. Germline-derived CDR1 and CDR2 are LNHDA and SQIVND (reference sequence). V lost 7 bases, J lost 8 bases, and 14 bases lay in between. CDR3 in amino acids: CASTRTALEKLFF. CDR3 nucleotides: TGTGCCAGTACCCGGACAGCTTTGGAAAAACTGTTTTTT.

This clonotype was seen many times. The chain links TRBV11-3 to TRBJ2-1; perhaps TRBD2 as D (7 bases). CDR3 length: 16 amino acids. With 5 bases removed from V and 8 bases from J, the gap between germline ends came to 22 bases. The germline V gene has CDR1 SGHNT and CDR2 YENEEA. The CDR3 is CASSPGGAGARDEQFF. For the CDR3, the DNA is TGTGCCAGCAGCCCTGGGGGTGCGGGGGCCCGGGATGAGCAGTTCTTC.

The chain has TRBV3-1 and TRBJ1-1, with a possible D match to TRBD1 (5 bases). The germline V and J ends were trimmed by 5 bases and 3 bases, with 16 bases remaining between them. The CDR3 totals 15 residues. CDR1 and CDR2 from the germline V gene are LGHDT and YNNKEL (reference sequence). This CDR3 reads CASSARGRDYTEAFF. The CDR3 bases are TGTGCCAGCAGCGCGCGGGGGAGGGATTACACTGAAGCTTTCTTT.

This clonotype was detected many times. V is TRBV6-5 and J is TRBJ1-2, with D possibly being TRBD1 (6 bases). Trimming stripped 4 bases from V and 5 bases from J, with 17 bases between. The CDR3 has 15 residues. CDR1 and CDR2 (germline): MNHEY, SVGAGI. The CDR3 sequence: CASSSVTGGIYGYTF. The CDR3 DNA reads as TGTGCCAGCAGTTCCGTGACAGGAGGGATTTATGGCTACACCTTC.

This rearrangement joins TRBV6-2 or TRBV6-3 to TRBJ1-5, with 7 bases aligning to TRBD1. CDR1 and CDR2 from the germline V gene are MNHEY and SVGEGT. V trimming: 0 bases; J trimming: 4 bases; junction bases outside the gene matches: 12. The CDR3 has 18 residues. CDR3 bases: TGTGCCAGCAGTTACTCGACCGACAGGGCTACCTTGAATCAGCCCCAGCATTTT. This gives the protein CASSYSTDRATLNQPQHF.

This clonotype was counted at least ten times. The V call is TRBV5-1, the J call TRBJ2-1; D gene unclear. Trimming stripped 4 bases from V and 0 bases from J, with 14 bases between. The CDR3 runs 16 residues. Germline CDR1 SGHRS, CDR2 YFSETQ. CDR3 loop: CASSAVLLSSYNEQFF. The CDR3 DNA reads as TGCGCCAGCAGCGCAGTCCTCCTAAGCTCCTACAATGAGCAGTTCTTC.

This clonotype was recorded many times. The rearrangement links TRBV7-9 to TRBJ1-1; D uncertain. The germline gives CDR1 SEHNR, CDR2 FQNEAQ (reference sequence). V lost 5 bases, J lost 6 bases, and 7 bases lay in between. This CDR3 spans 11 amino acids. The chain's CDR3 is CASSPRPEAFF. The CDR3, as DNA: TGTGCCAGCAGCCCCCGGCCTGAAGCTTTCTTT.

In the case of this clonotype: This could be a read error, since a much larger clone is one nucleotide away. The J gene is TRBJ2-7, the V gene TRBV2; D might be TRBD2 (5 bases). Germline CDR1 is SNHLY and CDR2 is FYNNEI. This CDR3 is 15 amino acids long. CDR3 residues: CATSSAGRLSSEQYF. CDR3 nucleotides: TGTGCCACCAGTAGCGCAGGAAGGCTGTCTTCCGAGCAGTACTTC.

This clonotype was counted at least ten times. The chain recombines TRBV11-2 with TRBJ1-5; possible D gene TRBD1, 6 bases. This CDR3 region has 14 residues. V dropped 4 bases and J dropped 3 bases, with 10 bases sitting between them. The V gene's germline CDR1 is SGHAT and CDR2 FQNNGV. CDR3 sequence (DNA): TGTGCCAGCAGCTACGGACAGCACAATCAGCCCCAGCATTTT. Translated: CASSYGQHNQPQHF.

This clonotype was counted ten times or more. V usage is TRBV28 and J usage is TRBJ2-5, with D unresolved. V dropped 2 bases and J dropped 0 bases, with 19 bases sitting between them. The CDR3 loop spans 18 amino acids. Germline CDR1 MDHEN, CDR2 SYDVKM. CDR3 region: CASSLVWTPVGYQETQYF. DNA for the CDR3: TGTGCCAGCAGTTTAGTTTGGACCCCGGTGGGGTACCAAGAGACCCAGTACTTC.

There are many counts of this clonotype. This chain links TRBV5-1 with TRBJ1-4; 8 bases align to TRBD1. The CDR3 consists of 18 residues. Germline assignment: CDR1 SGHRS and CDR2 YFSETQ. Unmatched junction bases numbered 17, after V lost 5 bases and J lost 5 bases. In DNA form, the CDR3 reads TGCGCCAGCAGGCAGAGTTGGACAGGGAACGCCATCAATGAAAAACTGTTTTTT. The encoded protein is CASRQSWTGNAINEKLFF.

This clonotype was observed at least ten times. The V gene is TRBV7-9, the J gene TRBJ1-6; no firm D call. This CDR3 region has 14 residues. CDR1 is SEHNR and CDR2 is FQNEAQ in the germline V gene (reference sequence). Trimming took off 1 base at V and 7 bases at J, with 8 bases between the two ends. The CDR3 loop reads CASSLEVRNSPLHF. The CDR3 DNA reads as TGTGCCAGCAGCTTAGAGGTTAGAAATTCACCCCTCCACTTT.

This clonotype appeared many times. This chain uses TRBV3-1 with TRBJ1-1; possible D gene TRBD1, 5 bases. Trimming left V 4 bases short and J 7 bases short, with 16 bases between. The CDR3 is 14 residues long. Germline CDR1 and CDR2: LGHDT and YNNKEL (reference sequence). The CDR3, as DNA: TGTGCCAGCAGCCGGCGGACACTGGCAGGTGAAGCTTTCTTT. It translates to CASSRRTLAGEAFF.

This clonotype showed up many times. The chain has TRBV7-6 and TRBJ2-7; 16 bases are shared with TRBD2. Germline V gives CDR1 SGHVS, CDR2 FNYEAQ. Trimming at V came to 4 bases and at J to 2 bases, leaving 17 bases not matched to a gene. This CDR3 is 21 amino acids long. For the CDR3, the DNA is TGTGCCAGCAGCTCATACGTTTCAGGGACTAGCGGGGGGGCCTTCGCCTACGAGCAGTACTTC. Translating it yields CASSSYVSGTSGGAFAYEQYF.

This clonotype was counted many times. This sequence may be a read error, since a much larger clone differs from it by one base. V usage is TRBV14 and J usage is TRBJ1-5; D not certain. This CDR3 has 13 residues. The germline V and J ends were trimmed by 1 base and 6 bases, with 7 bases remaining between them. Germline V gene data show CDR1 as SGHDN and CDR2 as FVKESK. CDR3 sequence reads: CASSQGWGQPQHF. The CDR3 coding sequence is TGTGCCAGCAGCCAAGGGTGGGGTCAGCCCCAGCATTTT.

This clonotype was recorded many times. The chain links TRBV5-5 to TRBJ1-1; no firm D call. The CDR3 extends over 13 amino acids. Germline-derived CDR1 and CDR2 are SGHKS and YYEKEE (reference sequence). The germline V and J ends were trimmed by 4 bases and 5 bases, with 12 bases remaining between them. The CDR3 nucleotides read TGTGCCAGCAGCACTCAAGCGGTTACTGAAGCTTTCTTT. Its translation: CASSTQAVTEAFF.